The 4 T cell receptor beta chains below come from one sample, sequenced in a study of T cell responses to AZD1222 COVID-19 vaccine. Profiling relied on immunoSEQ multiplex PCR, and the TCRdb table lists in-frame clones only, not all of them. The repertoire consists of approximately 100,000 clones, with around 83% occurring once and the leading ten covering roughly 1.4%. Specimen: peripheral blood, collected on day 0 of AZD1222 vaccination. The receptors were gathered from an adult in good health.

This chain uses TRBV7-6 with TRBJ1-6, with D unclear. From germline, CDR1 is SGHVS and CDR2 FNYEAQ. Trimming took 3 bases from V and 5 from J, leaving 8 bases between them. The CDR3 is made up of 14 amino acids. CDR3 DNA sequence: TGTGCCAGCAGCTTGGCCGCGGATAATTCACCCCTCCACTTT. It encodes CASSLAADNSPLHF. The variable domain in full, with the rest retrieved from reference TRBV7-6 and TRBJ1-6, is GAGVSQSPRYKVTKRGQDVALRCDPISGHVSLYWYRQALGQGPEFLTYFNYEAQQDKSGLPNDRFSAERPEGSISTLTIQRTEQRDSAMYRCASSLAADNSPLHFGNGTRLTVT.

The gene calls are TRBV7-2 and TRBJ2-1, with TRBD2 matching over 12 bases. The CDR3 has 15 residues. With 3 bases clipped from V and 6 bases from J, the junction kept 3 bases outside the gene matches. Per the germline V gene, CDR1 is SGHTA and CDR2 is FQGNSA. In DNA form, the CDR3 reads TGTGCCAGCAGCTTCTCTAGCGGGAGGGGCAATGAGCAGTTCTTC. It is translated as CASSFSSGRGNEQFF.

V usage is TRBV9 and J usage is TRBJ2-7, with TRBD2 matching over 11 bases. CDR3 length equals 17 residues. With V trimmed by 0 bases and J by 4 bases, 9 bases remained unmatched. Germline CDR1 and CDR2: SGDLS and YYNGEE. CDR3 protein: CASSVGDGLAGFYEQYF. CDR3 coding DNA: TGTGCCAGCAGCGTAGGGGACGGACTAGCGGGTTTTTACGAGCAGTACTTC.

This chain links TRBV6-5 with TRBJ1-5, with D perhaps matching TRBD1 (5 bases). Germline V gene sequence: CDR1 MNHEY, CDR2 SVGAGI. The CDR3 has 14 residues. V lost 6 bases and J lost 5, with 14 bases in between. In DNA form, the CDR3 reads TGTGCCAGCAGCACTACAGGTAGGGATCAGCCCCAGCATTTT. It translates to CASSTTGRDQPQHF.